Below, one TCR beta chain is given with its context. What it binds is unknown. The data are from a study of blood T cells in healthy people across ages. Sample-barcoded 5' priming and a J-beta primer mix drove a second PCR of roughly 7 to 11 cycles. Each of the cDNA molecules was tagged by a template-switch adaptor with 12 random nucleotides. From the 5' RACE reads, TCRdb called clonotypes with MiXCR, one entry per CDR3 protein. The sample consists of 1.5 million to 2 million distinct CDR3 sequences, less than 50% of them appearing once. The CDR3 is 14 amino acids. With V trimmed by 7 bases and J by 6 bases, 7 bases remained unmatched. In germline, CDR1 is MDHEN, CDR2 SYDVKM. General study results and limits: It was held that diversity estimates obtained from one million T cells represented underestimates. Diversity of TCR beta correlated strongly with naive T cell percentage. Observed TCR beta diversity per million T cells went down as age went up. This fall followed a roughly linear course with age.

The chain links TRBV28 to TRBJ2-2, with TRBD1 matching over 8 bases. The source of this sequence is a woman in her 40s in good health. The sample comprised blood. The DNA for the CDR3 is TGTGCCAGCAAACCCTGGACAGGGTCCGGGGAGCTGTTTTTT. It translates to CASKPWTGSGELFF.